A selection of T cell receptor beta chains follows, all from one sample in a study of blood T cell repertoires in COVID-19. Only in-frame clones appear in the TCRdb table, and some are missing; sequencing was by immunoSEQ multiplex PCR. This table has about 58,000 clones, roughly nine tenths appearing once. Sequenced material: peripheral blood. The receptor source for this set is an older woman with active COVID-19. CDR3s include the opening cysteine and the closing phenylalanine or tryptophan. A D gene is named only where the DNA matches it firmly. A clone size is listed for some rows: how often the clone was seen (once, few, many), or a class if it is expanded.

CASSLGQGALGYTF	TGTGCCAGCAGTTTGGGACAGGGGGCACTTGGCTACACCTTC	TRBD1	TRBV28	TRBJ1-2	NA
CASRHLLGVAYEQYF	TGTGCCAGCAGGCACCTCTTGGGAGTGGCCTACGAGCAGTACTTC	NA	TRBV7-3	TRBJ2-7	NA
CASTMGALNTGELFF	TGTGCCAGCACCATGGGGGCCTTGAACACCGGGGAGCTGTTTTTT	NA	TRBV28	TRBJ2-2	NA
CASSYRRGGYGYTF	TGTGCCAGCAGCTACCGCCGCGGGGGCTATGGCTACACCTTC	NA	TRBV5-5	TRBJ1-2	NA
CASSLAGSENSPLHF	TGCGCCAGCAGCTTGGCTGGCAGTGAAAATTCACCCCTCCACTTT	NA	TRBV5-1	TRBJ1-6	NA
CASSLHGGGQETQYF	TGTGCCAGCAGCCTTCACGGGGGGGGCCAAGAGACCCAGTACTTC	TRBD2	TRBV28	TRBJ2-5	NA
CASSLGTAGAGDYGYTF	TGTGCCAGCAGCTTAGGTACAGCGGGAGCCGGGGACTATGGCTACACCTTC	NA	TRBV11-2	TRBJ1-2	NA
CASSAINPTGTSGNEQFF	TGTGCCAGCAGCGCAATTAACCCGACCGGGACTAGCGGCAATGAGCAGTTCTTC	NA	TRBV21-1	TRBJ2-1	once
CASSSLGQGEWETQYF	TGCGCCAGCAGCTCATTGGGGCAGGGGGAGTGGGAGACCCAGTACTTC	TRBD1	TRBV5-1	TRBJ2-5	NA
CASSSGSSGVYEQYF	TGCGCCAGCAGCTCAGGCTCTTCGGGGGTCTACGAGCAGTACTTC	NA	TRBV5-1	TRBJ2-7	once
CASSSDRASYEQYF	TGCGCCAGCAGCTCGGACAGGGCCTCCTACGAGCAGTACTTC	TRBD1	TRBV5-1	TRBJ2-7	NA
CASSFTSGYQETQYF	TGCGCCAGCAGCTTCACTAGCGGGTATCAAGAGACCCAGTACTTC	TRBD2	TRBV5-1	TRBJ2-5	NA
CASSQTGGGGSQPQHF	TGTGCCAGCAGCCAAACAGGGGGCGGTGGCAGTCAGCCCCAGCATTTT	TRBD1	TRBV14	TRBJ1-5	NA
CASSITVRDLTDTQYF	TGTGCCAGTAGTATTACTGTTCGGGACTTGACAGATACGCAGTATTTT	NA	TRBV19	TRBJ2-3	NA
CASSVVPKQVSYNEQFF	TGTGCCAGCAGCGTAGTCCCCAAACAGGTTAGCTACAATGAGCAGTTCTTC	NA	TRBV9	TRBJ2-1	NA
CAWSVDRYTEAFF	TGTGCCTGGAGTGTGGACAGATACACTGAAGCTTTCTTT	NA	TRBV30	TRBJ1-1	NA
CASSMTTHEQFF	TGTGCCAGTAGTATGACTACACATGAGCAGTTCTTC	NA	TRBV19	TRBJ2-1	NA
CASSSPDSSGTDTQYF	TGTGCCAGCAGCAGCCCGGACAGCTCTGGCACAGATACGCAGTATTTT	NA	TRBV28	TRBJ2-3	NA
CASSLDSSGNTIYF	TGCGCCAGCAGCTTGGATAGCTCTGGAAACACCATATATTTT	NA	TRBV5-1	TRBJ1-3	NA
CASSGLWDIRTDTQYF	TGTGCCAGCAGTGGGTTGTGGGACATACGCACAGATACGCAGTATTTT	NA	TRBV28	TRBJ2-3	NA
CASSQETSGSPGDEQFF	TGCGCCAGCAGCCAAGAGACTAGCGGGAGTCCAGGTGATGAGCAGTTCTTC	TRBD2	TRBV4-1	TRBJ2-1	NA
CASIWQGLSYEQYF	TGTGCCAGCATTTGGCAGGGGCTTTCCTACGAGCAGTACTTC	NA	TRBV2	TRBJ2-7	NA
CASSDWCPFVLDEQYF	TGTGCCAGCAGCGACTGGTGCCCATTTGTGTTAGACGAGCAGTACTTC	NA	TRBV3-1/TRBV3-2	TRBJ2-7	NA
CAISAGGARQYF	TGTGCCATCAGCGCCGGGGGTGCTAGGCAGTACTTC	NA	TRBV10-3	TRBJ2-7	NA
CASTRGLNTGELFF	TGTGCCAGCACGCGGGGCCTGAACACCGGGGAGCTGTTTTTT	NA	TRBV6-5	TRBJ2-2	once
CASSGWAATGEQYF	TGTGCCAGCAGCGGTTGGGCAGCCACTGGGGAGCAGTACTTC	NA	TRBV9	TRBJ2-7	NA
CASSQDLQGSYGYTF	TGTGCCAGCAGCCAGGATCTGCAGGGGAGCTATGGCTACACCTTC	NA	TRBV3-1/TRBV3-2	TRBJ1-2	NA
CASSDRTGGELTNTEAFF	TGTGCCAGCAGTGACCGGACAGGGGGCGAACTGACGAACACTGAAGCTTTCTTT	TRBD1	TRBV27	TRBJ1-1	NA
CASSEKSSYNSPLHF	TGTGCCAGCAGTGAAAAGAGCTCCTATAATTCACCCCTCCACTTT	NA	TRBV2	TRBJ1-6	NA
CASSYIGISYNEQFF	TGTGCCAGCAGTTACATCGGGATCTCCTACAATGAGCAGTTCTTC	NA	TRBV6-5	TRBJ2-1	NA
CASSYSRDRGANTEAFF	TGTGCCAGCAGTTACAGCCGGGACAGGGGCGCGAACACTGAAGCTTTCTTT	TRBD1	TRBV6-2/TRBV6-3	TRBJ1-1	once
CASSPSGRETQYF	TGTGCCAGCTCACCATCAGGAAGGGAGACCCAGTACTTC	NA	TRBV18	TRBJ2-5	once
CASSEGMKKTPPYEQYF	TGTGCCAGCAGTGAAGGTATGAAAAAAACACCTCCCTACGAGCAGTACTTC	NA	TRBV2	TRBJ2-7	NA
CASSKGTGTGLDSNQPQHF	TGTGCCAGCAGCAAAGGGACCGGGACAGGGCTCGATAGCAATCAGCCCCAGCATTTT	NA	TRBV21-1	TRBJ1-5	NA
CASSYRTGADSGNTIYF	TGTGCCAGCAGCTACCGGACAGGGGCCGACTCTGGAAACACCATATATTTT	TRBD1	TRBV5-4	TRBJ1-3	NA
CASSEPGLAGGNEQFF	TGTGCCAGCAGCGAACCGGGACTAGCGGGAGGGAACGAGCAGTTCTTC	TRBD2	TRBV5-4	TRBJ2-1	NA
CASSPQGAGQPQHF	TGCGCCAGCAGCCCACAGGGGGCCGGGCAGCCCCAGCATTTT	TRBD1	TRBV5-1	TRBJ1-5	NA
CASRRELTGGNEQYF	TGTGCCAGCAGGAGGGAATTAACAGGGGGCAACGAGCAGTACTTC	TRBD1	TRBV6-5	TRBJ2-7	NA
CASSVGTGAYEQYF	TGTGCCAGCAGCGTCGGGACAGGGGCCTACGAGCAGTACTTC	TRBD1	TRBV11-1	TRBJ2-7	NA
CASSSGLLNTDTQYF	TGTGCCAGCAGCTCGGGACTCCTTAACACAGATACGCAGTATTTT	NA	TRBV7-3	TRBJ2-3	NA
CASSLVGSGTYEQFF	TGCGCCAGCAGCTTGGTGGGTAGCGGGACCTATGAGCAGTTCTTC	TRBD2	TRBV5-1	TRBJ2-1	NA
CASSDYRDRTSNQPQHF	TGTGCCAGCAGCGATTACCGGGACAGAACATCCAATCAGCCCCAGCATTTT	TRBD1	TRBV5-5	TRBJ1-5	NA
CASSDPGVIRVKETQYF	TGCGCCAGCAGTGATCCCGGGGTTATAAGGGTAAAAGAGACCCAGTACTTC	NA	TRBV10-2	TRBJ2-5	NA
CASSIHREGGYTF	TGTGCCAGTAGTATCCACAGGGAGGGAGGCTACACCTTC	NA	TRBV19	TRBJ1-2	NA
CASRDSNNYGYTF	TGCGCCAGCAGGGACAGTAATAACTATGGCTACACCTTC	NA	TRBV10-2	TRBJ1-2	NA
CATRPGQEFYGYTF	TGTGCCACACGACCGGGACAGGAGTTCTATGGCTACACCTTC	TRBD1	TRBV19	TRBJ1-2	NA
CASSLDRSNQPQHF	TGTGCCAGCAGCTTGGACAGGAGCAATCAGCCCCAGCATTTT	NA	TRBV5-4	TRBJ1-5	NA
CASSPTGAETQYF	TGTGCCAGCTCACCTACAGGGGCCGAGACCCAGTACTTC	TRBD1	TRBV18	TRBJ2-5	NA